This passage covers 26 T cell receptor beta chains from one sample sequenced in a study of glioma-infiltrating T cells. The iRepertoire nested amplicon-rescue multiplex PCR amplified TCR alpha and beta CDR3s from RNA. Via MiXCR, TCRdb re-called the multiplex PCR reads, giving one row per CDR3 protein. Found here are about 140,000 distinct CDR3 sequences, roughly two fifths of them singletons; the top ten hold roughly a fifth. Specimen: glioma tissue, nonneoplastic brain tissue, or PBMCs (not recorded which). The receptors come from a human donor with low-grade glioma or glioblastoma, undergoing nonglioma brain surgery, or in good health (not recorded which).

Here the CDR3 reads CASRPSGISTDTQYF. CDR3 DNA: TGTGCCAGCAGGCCTAGCGGGATAAGCACAGATACGCAGTATTTT. The rearrangement uses TRBV7-2 and TRBJ2-3; 9 bases are shared with TRBD2. Germline trimming cut 6 bases from V and 0 bases from J; bases unmatched to any gene: 4. The CDR3 loop spans 15 amino acids. Per germline, CDR1 SGHTA and CDR2 FQGNSA.

The rearrangement links TRBV18 to TRBJ2-7; D perhaps matches TRBD1 (7 bases). This CDR3 has 14 residues. V gave up 1 base and J gave up 4 bases, with 11 bases separating them. Germline V gives CDR1 KGHSH, CDR2 LQKENI. The CDR3 loop reads CASSPRAGGYEQYF. CDR3 bases: TGTGCCAGCTCACCACGGGCAGGGGGGTACGAGCAGTACTTC.

Points on this clonotype: A single base separates this from a much larger clone, so it may be a read error. This chain joins TRBV27 and TRBJ2-1, with 8 bases aligning to TRBD1. The CDR3 covers 14 residues. Trimming at V came to 6 bases and at J to 10 bases, leaving 11 bases not matched to a gene. Germline V gives CDR1 MNHEY, CDR2 SMNVEV (reference sequence). The DNA for the CDR3 is TGTGCCAGCAGCTACCGGGACAGGTCCGACGAGCAGTTCTTC. It translates to CASSYRDRSDEQFF.

This sequence joins TRBV14 and TRBJ2-3, with TRBD2 matching 7 bases. V trimming: 1 base; J trimming: 2 bases; junction bases outside the gene matches: 9. CDR3 length equals 17 residues. The germline CDR1 and CDR2 sequences are SGHDN and FVKESK. The CDR3 protein is CASSQGAGVEDTDTQYF. For the CDR3, the DNA is TGTGCCAGCAGCCAAGGCGCGGGAGTGGAGGACACAGATACGCAGTATTTT.

In this sample, this clonotype turned up a few times. The chain carries TRBV20-1 and TRBJ1-6; 8 nucleotides align to TRBD1. CDR1 is DFQATT, CDR2 SNEGSKA, per germline (reference sequence). The CDR3 totals 14 residues. The V gene end was trimmed by 6 bases and the J gene end by 7 bases; junction bases not matched to a gene: 8. CDR3 sequence (DNA): TGCAGTGCCGATGGACAGGGTAGAAATTCACCCCTCCACTTT. The encoded protein is CSADGQGRNSPLHF.

The chain combines TRBV6-5 with TRBJ2-7, with TRBD1 matching over 10 bases. The J segment lost 2 bases and the V segment lost 3 bases, leaving 13 bases of the junction unmatched. Germline V gene sequence: CDR1 MNHEY, CDR2 SVGAGI. The CDR3 runs to 18 residues. The CDR3 protein is CASSYYAQGQGTPYEQYF. The CDR3 nucleotides read TGTGCCAGCAGTTATTATGCCCAGGGACAGGGGACCCCCTACGAGCAGTACTTC.

This chain links TRBV28 with TRBJ1-5, with 11 bases lining up with TRBD1. CDR3 length equals 15 residues. The J segment lost 7 bases and the V segment lost 5 bases, leaving 7 bases of the junction unmatched. Looked up from germline, CDR1 is MDHEN and CDR2 is SYDVKM. The CDR3 loop reads CASSPGTGGGQPQHF. In DNA form, the CDR3 reads TGTGCCAGCAGTCCAGGGACAGGGGGTGGCCAGCCCCAGCATTTT.

With regard to this clonotype: Sequence at one end of the junction differs from germline and may be a read error. The chain couples TRBV6-2 or TRBV6-3 to TRBJ2-7, with D unresolved. Germline V lookup: CDR1 MNHEY, CDR2 SVGEGT. The CDR3 has 12 amino acids. CDR3 nucleotide sequence: TGTGCCAGCAGTTACTCGACGGACGAGAAGTACTTC. Protein sequence: CASSYSTDEKYF.

J is TRBJ2-4 and V is TRBV2, with D tentatively TRBD2 (6 bases). The V end was cut by 0 bases, the J end by 3 bases, with 18 bases between. Germline CDR1 is SNHLY and CDR2 is FYNNEI. The CDR3 totals 18 residues. CDR3 nucleotide sequence: TGTGCCAGCAGTGAAGCTGGAGGGGTCTCCTATTTCAAAAACATTCAGTACTTC. The encoded protein is CASSEAGGVSYFKNIQYF.

V gene TRBV20-1 combines with J gene TRBJ1-5, with TRBD1 identical over 10 bases. J was trimmed by 7 bases and V by 0 bases; bases with no gene match: 9. The CDR3 has 16 residues. Germline loops: CDR1 DFQATT, CDR2 SNEGSKA (reference sequence). The DNA of the CDR3 is TGCAGTGCTAGAGATGGGACAGGGGCACTTTCACAGCCCCAGCATTTT. Its protein is CSARDGTGALSQPQHF.

There are a few counts of this clonotype. V is TRBV12-3 or TRBV12-4 and J is TRBJ2-7, with 8 bases lining up with TRBD2. V trimming: 6 bases; J trimming: 4 bases; junction bases outside the gene matches: 5. CDR3 length equals 13 residues. The CDR3 region has the DNA TGTGCCAGCAGGGCGGGAGGAGGGTACGAGCAGTACTTC. Translation: CASRAGGGYEQYF.

Concerning this clonotype: One end of the junction fails to match germline, which may point to a read error. The rearrangement links TRBV6-2 or TRBV6-3 to TRBJ2-1; TRBD1 aligns across 10 bases. Per the germline V gene, CDR1 is MNHEY and CDR2 is SVGEGT. This CDR3 comprises 12 residues. CDR3 DNA: TGTGCCGCAAGGACAGGGGGTAATGAGCAGTCCTTC. This sequence encodes CAARTGGNEQSF.

This clonotype was counted ten times or more. V is TRBV28 and J is TRBJ2-1, with D hard to call. From germline, CDR1 is MDHEN and CDR2 SYDVKM. The CDR3 has 13 residues. The ends were cut back, 3 bases at V and 10 bases at J, with 13 bases in the middle. The CDR3 DNA reads TGTGCCAGCAGTTTCCTCATCGTCGGGGAGCAGTTCTTC. Translated: CASSFLIVGEQFF.

This clonotype has a handful of counts. The rearrangement joins TRBV27 to TRBJ2-1; TRBD1 is a possible D gene (6 bases). CDR3 size: 15 residues. Trimming shortened V by 5 bases and J by 0 bases, and 11 bases separated the two germline ends. CDR1 is MNHEY and CDR2 is SMNVEV in the germline V gene (reference sequence). The CDR3 protein is CASSIQGNSYNEQFF. The DNA for the CDR3 is TGTGCCAGCAGTATCCAGGGGAACTCCTACAATGAGCAGTTCTTC.

The gene calls are TRBV6-1 and TRBJ1-2, with D unresolved. In germline, CDR1 is MNHNS, CDR2 SASEGT. This CDR3 has 11 residues. V lost 6 bases to trimming and J lost 5 bases, with 7 bases between them. CDR3 region: CASRTLYGYTF. The CDR3 DNA is TGTGCCAGCAGGACCTTATATGGCTACACCTTC.

The rearrangement uses TRBV4-1 and TRBJ1-1; the match to TRBD1 covers 8 bases. Germline CDR1 and CDR2: MGHRA and YSYEKL. CDR3 size: 15 residues. The trim removed 2 bases at V and 3 bases at J, leaving 5 bases unmatched. CDR3 sequence reads: CASSQSRTGHTEAFF. The CDR3 DNA reads TGCGCCAGCAGCCAATCTCGGACAGGGCACACTGAAGCTTTCTTT.

This chain connects TRBV7-9 to TRBJ2-3; D not certain. The germline V gene encodes CDR1 SEHNR and CDR2 FQNEAQ (reference sequence). Trimming shortened V by 5 bases and J by 2 bases, and 8 bases separated the two germline ends. CDR3 size: 13 residues. The CDR3: CASSERITDTQYF. DNA of the CDR3: TGTGCCAGCAGCGAACGAATCACAGATACGCAGTATTTT. The full variable domain, its missing parts supplied by reference TRBV7-9 and TRBJ2-3, is DTGVSQNPRHKITKRGQNVTFRCDPISEHNRLYWYRQTLGQGPEFLTYFQNEAQLEKSRLLSDRFSAERPKGSFSTLEIQRTEQGDSAMYLCASSERITDTQYFGPGTRLTVL.

The chain has TRBV7-2 and TRBJ2-5; 10 bases fit TRBD1. This CDR3 is built from 14 residues. V lost 4 bases and J lost 5; bases outside the gene matches: 4. The germline CDR1 and CDR2 sequences are SGHTA and FQGNSA. The CDR3 loop is CASSYRTGGETQYF. The DNA for the CDR3 is TGTGCCAGCAGCTATCGGACAGGGGGGGAGACCCAGTACTTC. Variable domain in full (rest from reference TRBV7-2 and TRBJ2-5): GAGVSQSPSNKVTEKGKDVELRCDPISGHTALYWYRQSLGQGLEFLIYFQGNSAPDKSGLPSDRFSAERTGGSVSTLTIQRTQQEDSAVYLCASSYRTGGETQYFGPGTRLLVL.

The chain has TRBV3-1 and TRBJ1-1, with TRBD1 matching over 7 bases. Germline assignment: CDR1 LGHDT and CDR2 YNNKEL (reference sequence). The CDR3 runs 15 residues. V was pared by 3 bases and J by 1 base, with 5 bases of the junction left unmatched. The CDR3 sequence: CASSHRGGQNTEAFF. In DNA, the CDR3 is TGTGCCAGCAGCCATAGAGGGGGCCAGAACACTGAAGCTTTCTTT. The full variable domain, rest sourced from reference TRBV3-1 and TRBJ1-1, is DTAVSQTPKYLVTQMGNDKSIKCEQNLGHDTMYWYKQDSKKFLKIMFSYNNKELIINETVPNRFSPKSPDKAHLNLHINSLELGDSAVYFCASSHRGGQNTEAFFGQGTRLTVV.

The rearrangement links TRBV9 to TRBJ2-3; perhaps TRBD2 as D (6 bases). V was trimmed by 0 bases and J by 3 bases, leaving 14 bases between them. CDR3 length: 16 residues. From germline, CDR1 is SGDLS and CDR2 YYNGEE. CDR3 nucleotides: TGTGCCAGCAGCGTAGTAGTGGGGGGTGGAACAGATACGCAGTATTTT. It encodes CASSVVVGGGTDTQYF.

Of note for this clonotype: A much larger clonotype is one base distant, so this may be a read error. This likely comes from a read error, as the CDR3 has no conserved phenylalanine or tryptophan at its end. The rearrangement uses TRBV6-5 and TRBJ1-2, with D maybe TRBD1 (6 bases). The CDR3 has 16 amino acids. Germline lookup yields CDR1 MNHEY and CDR2 SVGAGI. Trimming removed 5 bases at V and 2 bases at J, with 18 bases between. This chain's CDR3 is CASSGVNRDGNYGYTS. CDR3 in DNA: TGTGCCAGCAGTGGGGTGAACAGGGACGGCAACTATGGCTACACCTCC.

This clonotype was detected only a few times. V is TRBV20-1 and J is TRBJ2-1; D call uncertain. The germline V gene encodes CDR1 DFQATT and CDR2 SNEGSKA (reference sequence). Deletions cut 4 bases from V and 5 bases from J, with 6 bases between. The CDR3 sequence is 11 residues long. CDR3 region: CSANGHNEQFF. The CDR3 DNA is TGCAGTGCTAACGGACACAATGAGCAGTTCTTC.

The chain has TRBV20-1 and TRBJ2-3; TRBD1 aligns across 12 bases. The V gene's germline CDR1 is DFQATT and CDR2 SNEGSKA (reference sequence). With 4 bases clipped from V and 4 bases from J, the junction kept 6 bases outside the gene matches. The CDR3 is 15 amino acids. The CDR3 DNA reads as TGCAGTGCTACCGGGACAGGGGGCCCCCCAGATACGCAGTATTTT. Protein sequence: CSATGTGGPPDTQYF.

The table lists this clonotype with a count of one. CDR3 region: CASSQERRTSRYF. CDR3 sequence (DNA): TGTGCCAGCAGCCAAGAGCGCCGTACGTCGCGGTATTTT. This chain uses TRBV3-1 with TRBJ2-3; D remains ambiguous. V was trimmed by 0 bases and J by 14 bases, leaving 15 bases between them. The CDR3 covers 13 residues. Germline CDR1 and CDR2: LGHDT and YNNKEL (reference sequence).

The V gene is TRBV10-2, the J gene TRBJ2-1; D unresolved. This CDR3 contains 15 residues. V lost 2 bases to trimming and J lost 4 bases, with 12 bases between them. The germline CDR1 and CDR2 sequences are WSHSY and SAAADI. This chain's CDR3 is CASSEKLPAYNEQFF. DNA of the CDR3: TGCGCCAGCAGTGAGAAGCTCCCCGCTTACAATGAGCAGTTCTTC.

This clonotype has at least ten counts. The genes are TRBV20-1 and TRBJ1-1; 7 bases map to TRBD1. After removal of 6 bases from V and 1 base from J, the junction contained 5 bases not matched to a gene. The CDR3 loop spans 13 amino acids. Germline V CDR1 and CDR2: DFQATT, SNEGSKA (reference sequence). CDR3 in DNA: TGCAGTGCCAGGGGGGACCCGAACACTGAAGCTTTCTTT. It codes for CSARGDPNTEAFF.